The T cell receptor (beta chain) under discussion was sequenced for a study of blood T cell repertoires in COVID-19. Study overall: Whether acute or convalescent, the COVID-19 samples came from the United States, Italy and Spain.

Germline CDR1 and CDR2: SGHTA and FQGNSA. Trimming left V 5 bases short and J 1 base short, with 18 bases between. The CDR3 covers 17 residues. This clone was observed once. Sequenced by immunoSEQ multiplex PCR; TCRdb stores in-frame clones only, minus some. Among 70,000 to 100,000 clones listed, around 89% were seen once. The rearrangement joins TRBV7-2 to TRBJ1-5; D might be TRBD1 (6 bases). This sequence originates from a woman older than 75 with active or convalescent COVID-19. Sequenced material: peripheral blood. CDR3 in amino acids: CASSPRGATGSNQPQHF. CDR3 DNA: TGTGCCAGCAGCCCCCGGGGGGCGACGGGAAGCAATCAGCCCCAGCATTTT.